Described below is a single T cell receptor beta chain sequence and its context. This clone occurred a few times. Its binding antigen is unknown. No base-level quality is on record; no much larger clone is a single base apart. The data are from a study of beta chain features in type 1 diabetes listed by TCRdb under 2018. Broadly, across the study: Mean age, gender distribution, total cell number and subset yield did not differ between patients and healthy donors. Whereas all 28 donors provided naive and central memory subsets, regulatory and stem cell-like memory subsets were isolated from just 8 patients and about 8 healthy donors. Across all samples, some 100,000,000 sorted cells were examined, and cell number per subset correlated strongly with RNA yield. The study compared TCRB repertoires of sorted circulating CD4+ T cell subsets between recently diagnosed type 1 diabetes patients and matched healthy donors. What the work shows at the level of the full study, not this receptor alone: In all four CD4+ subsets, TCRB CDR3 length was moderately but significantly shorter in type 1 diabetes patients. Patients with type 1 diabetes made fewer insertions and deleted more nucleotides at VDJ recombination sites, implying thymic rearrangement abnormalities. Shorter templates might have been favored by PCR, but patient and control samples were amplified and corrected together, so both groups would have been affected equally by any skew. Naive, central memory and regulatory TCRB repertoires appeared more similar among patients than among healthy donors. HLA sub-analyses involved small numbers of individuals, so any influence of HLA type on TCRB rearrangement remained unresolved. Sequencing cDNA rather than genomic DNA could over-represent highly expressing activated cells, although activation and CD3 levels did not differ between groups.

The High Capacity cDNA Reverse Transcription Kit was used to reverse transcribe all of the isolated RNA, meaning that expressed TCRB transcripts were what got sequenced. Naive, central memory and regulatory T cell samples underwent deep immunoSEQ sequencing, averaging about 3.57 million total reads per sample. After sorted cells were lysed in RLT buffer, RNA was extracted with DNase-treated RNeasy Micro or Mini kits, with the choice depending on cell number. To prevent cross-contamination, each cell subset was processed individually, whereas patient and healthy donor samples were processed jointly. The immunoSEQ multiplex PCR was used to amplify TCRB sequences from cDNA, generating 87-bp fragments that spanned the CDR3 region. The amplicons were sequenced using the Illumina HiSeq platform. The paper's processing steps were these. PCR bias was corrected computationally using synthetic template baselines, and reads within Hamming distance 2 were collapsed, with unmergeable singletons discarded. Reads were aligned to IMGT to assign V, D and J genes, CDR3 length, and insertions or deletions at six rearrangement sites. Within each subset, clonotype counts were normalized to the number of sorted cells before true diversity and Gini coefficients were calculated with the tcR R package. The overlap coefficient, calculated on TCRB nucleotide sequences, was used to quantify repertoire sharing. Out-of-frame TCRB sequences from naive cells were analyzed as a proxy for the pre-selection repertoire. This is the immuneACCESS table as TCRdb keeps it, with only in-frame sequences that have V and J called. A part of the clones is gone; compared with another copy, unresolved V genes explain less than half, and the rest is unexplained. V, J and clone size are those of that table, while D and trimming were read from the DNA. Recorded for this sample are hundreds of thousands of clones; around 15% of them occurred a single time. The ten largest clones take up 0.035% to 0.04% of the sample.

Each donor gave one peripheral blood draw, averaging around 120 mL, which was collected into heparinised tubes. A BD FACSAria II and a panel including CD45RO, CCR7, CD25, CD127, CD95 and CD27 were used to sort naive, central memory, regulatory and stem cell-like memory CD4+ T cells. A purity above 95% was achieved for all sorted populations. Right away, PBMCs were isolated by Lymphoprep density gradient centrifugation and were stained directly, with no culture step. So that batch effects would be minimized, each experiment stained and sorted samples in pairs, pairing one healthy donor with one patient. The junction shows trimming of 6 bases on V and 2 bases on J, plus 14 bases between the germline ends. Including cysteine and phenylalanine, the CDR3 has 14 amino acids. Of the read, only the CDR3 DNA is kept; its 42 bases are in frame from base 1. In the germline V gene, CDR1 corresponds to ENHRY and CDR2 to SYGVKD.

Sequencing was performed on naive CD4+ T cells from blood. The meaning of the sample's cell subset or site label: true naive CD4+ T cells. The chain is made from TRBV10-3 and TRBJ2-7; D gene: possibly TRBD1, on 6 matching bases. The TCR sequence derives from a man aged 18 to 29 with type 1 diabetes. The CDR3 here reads CAISRTEGPYEQYF. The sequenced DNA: TGTGCCATCAGCCGGACAGAAGGCCCCTACGAGCAGTACTTC.